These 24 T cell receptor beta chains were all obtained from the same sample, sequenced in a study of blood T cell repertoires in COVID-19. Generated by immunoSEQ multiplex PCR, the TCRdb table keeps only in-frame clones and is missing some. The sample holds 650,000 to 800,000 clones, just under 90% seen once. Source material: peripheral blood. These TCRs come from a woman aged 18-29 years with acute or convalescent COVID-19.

This CDR3 is CASSVGANYGYTF. In DNA form, the CDR3 reads TGTGCCAGCAGTGTAGGGGCTAACTATGGCTACACCTTC. This sequence joins TRBV7-9 and TRBJ1-2, with D perhaps matching TRBD1 (5 bases). V was clipped by 6 bases and J by 0 bases, with 8 bases between them. Germline assignment: CDR1 SEHNR and CDR2 FQNEAQ (reference sequence). The CDR3 has 13 amino acids. Drawing the rest from reference TRBV7-9 and TRBJ1-2, the complete variable domain is DTGVSQNPRHKITKRGQNVTFRCDPISEHNRLYWYRQTLGQGPEFLTYFQNEAQLEKSRLLSDRFSAERPKGSFSTLEIQRTEQGDSAMYLCASSVGANYGYTFGSGTRLTVV.

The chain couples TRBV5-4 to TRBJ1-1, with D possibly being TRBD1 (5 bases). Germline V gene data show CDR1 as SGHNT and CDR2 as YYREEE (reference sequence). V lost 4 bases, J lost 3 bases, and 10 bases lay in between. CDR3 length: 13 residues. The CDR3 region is CASSQRQHTEAFF. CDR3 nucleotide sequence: TGTGCCAGCAGCCAGCGACAGCACACTGAAGCTTTCTTT.

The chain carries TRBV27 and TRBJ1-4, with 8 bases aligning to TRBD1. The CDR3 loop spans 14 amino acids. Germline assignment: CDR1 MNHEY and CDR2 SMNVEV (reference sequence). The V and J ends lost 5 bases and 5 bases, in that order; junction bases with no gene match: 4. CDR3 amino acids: CASSLWTGNEKLFF. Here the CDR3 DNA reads TGTGCCAGCAGTCTGTGGACAGGGAATGAAAAACTGTTTTTT.

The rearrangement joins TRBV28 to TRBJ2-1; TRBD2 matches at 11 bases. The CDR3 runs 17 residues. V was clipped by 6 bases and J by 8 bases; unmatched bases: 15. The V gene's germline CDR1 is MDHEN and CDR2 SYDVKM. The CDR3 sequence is CASSAPIAGGRFYEQFF. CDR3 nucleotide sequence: TGTGCCAGCAGCGCCCCTATAGCGGGGGGGCGTTTCTATGAGCAGTTCTTC.

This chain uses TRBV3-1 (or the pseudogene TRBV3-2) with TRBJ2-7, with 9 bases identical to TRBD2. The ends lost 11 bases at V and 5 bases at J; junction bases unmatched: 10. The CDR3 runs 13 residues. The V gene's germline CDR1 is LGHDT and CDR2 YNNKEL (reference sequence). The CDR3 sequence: CARGAGGLHEQYF. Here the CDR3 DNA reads TGTGCCCGCGGGGCGGGGGGGCTTCACGAGCAGTACTTC.

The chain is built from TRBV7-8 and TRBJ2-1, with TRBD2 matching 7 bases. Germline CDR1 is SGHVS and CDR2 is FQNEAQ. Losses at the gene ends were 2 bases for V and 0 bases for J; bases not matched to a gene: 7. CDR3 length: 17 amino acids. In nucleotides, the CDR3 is TGTGCCAGCAGCTTAAGGATGGGGGGGAGCTCCTACAATGAGCAGTTCTTC. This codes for CASSLRMGGSSYNEQFF.

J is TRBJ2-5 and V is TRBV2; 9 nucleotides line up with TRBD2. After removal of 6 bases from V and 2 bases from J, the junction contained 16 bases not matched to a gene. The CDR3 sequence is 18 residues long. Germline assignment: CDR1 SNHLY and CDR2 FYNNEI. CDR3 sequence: CASSADYVAGVSQETQYF. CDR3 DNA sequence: TGTGCCAGCAGCGCTGACTATGTAGCGGGGGTCTCACAAGAGACCCAGTACTTC.

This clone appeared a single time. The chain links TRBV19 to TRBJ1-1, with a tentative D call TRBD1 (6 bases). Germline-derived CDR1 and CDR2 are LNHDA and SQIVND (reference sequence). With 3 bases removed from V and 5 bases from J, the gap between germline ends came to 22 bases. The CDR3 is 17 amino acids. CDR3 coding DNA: TGTGCCAGTAGTATGTTGAGGGGGGGCAGGGAAAGGACTGAAGCTTTCTTT. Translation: CASSMLRGGRERTEAFF.

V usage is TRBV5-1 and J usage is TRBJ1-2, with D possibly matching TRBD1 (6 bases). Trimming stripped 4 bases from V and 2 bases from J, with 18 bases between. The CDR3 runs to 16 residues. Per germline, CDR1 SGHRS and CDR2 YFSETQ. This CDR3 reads CASSPTSLTGNYGYTF. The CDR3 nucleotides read TGCGCCAGCAGCCCTACCAGCCTTACAGGGAACTATGGCTACACCTTC. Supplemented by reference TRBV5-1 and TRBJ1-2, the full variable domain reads KAGVTQTPRYLIKTRGQQVTLSCSPISGHRSVSWYQQTPGQGLQFLFEYFSETQRNKGNFPGRFSGRQFSNSRSEMNVSTLELGDSALYLCASSPTSLTGNYGYTFGSGTRLTVV.

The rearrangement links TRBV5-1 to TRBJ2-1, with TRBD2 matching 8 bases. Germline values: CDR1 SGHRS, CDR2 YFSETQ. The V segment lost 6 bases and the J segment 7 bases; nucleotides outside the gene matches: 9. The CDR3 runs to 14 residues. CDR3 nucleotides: TGCGCCAGCATCTCCAGCGGCGGGAGGAATGAGCAGTTCTTC. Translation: CASISSGGRNEQFF.

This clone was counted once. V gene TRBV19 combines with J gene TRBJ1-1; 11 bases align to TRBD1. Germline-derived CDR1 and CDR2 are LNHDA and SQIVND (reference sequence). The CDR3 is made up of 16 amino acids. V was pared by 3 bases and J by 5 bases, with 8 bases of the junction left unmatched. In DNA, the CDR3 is TGTGCCAGTAGTATTAGGACAGGGGGCGGGGGAACTGAAGCTTTCTTT. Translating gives CASSIRTGGGGTEAFF.

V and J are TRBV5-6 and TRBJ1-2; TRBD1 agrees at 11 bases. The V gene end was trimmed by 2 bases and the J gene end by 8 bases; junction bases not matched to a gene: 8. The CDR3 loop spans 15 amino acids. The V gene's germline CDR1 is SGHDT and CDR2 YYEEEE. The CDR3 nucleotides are TGTGCCAGCAGCTTTAGTCCGGGACAGGGGGTAGGCTACACCTTC. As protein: CASSFSPGQGVGYTF.

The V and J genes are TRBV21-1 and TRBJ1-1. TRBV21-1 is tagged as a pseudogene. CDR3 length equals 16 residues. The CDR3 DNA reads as TGTGCCAGCAGCATTAATTTTCGGTTTCTGAACACTGAAGCTTTCTTT. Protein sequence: CASSINFRFLNTEAFF.

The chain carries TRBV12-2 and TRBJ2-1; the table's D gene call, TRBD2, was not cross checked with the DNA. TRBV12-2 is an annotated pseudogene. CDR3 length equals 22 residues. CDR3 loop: CASRLGTLIWGGWCCSYNEQFF. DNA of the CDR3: TGTGCAAGTCGCTTAGGTACCCTTATTTGGGGGGGCTGGTGTTGCTCCTACAATGAGCAGTTCTTC.

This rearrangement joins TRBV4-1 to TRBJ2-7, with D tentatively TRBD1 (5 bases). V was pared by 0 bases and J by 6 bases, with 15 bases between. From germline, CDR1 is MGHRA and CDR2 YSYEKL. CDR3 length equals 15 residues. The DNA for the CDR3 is TGCGCCAGCAGCCAAGATCGTAACTTCCAGGGCGAGCAGTACTTC. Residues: CASSQDRNFQGEQYF.

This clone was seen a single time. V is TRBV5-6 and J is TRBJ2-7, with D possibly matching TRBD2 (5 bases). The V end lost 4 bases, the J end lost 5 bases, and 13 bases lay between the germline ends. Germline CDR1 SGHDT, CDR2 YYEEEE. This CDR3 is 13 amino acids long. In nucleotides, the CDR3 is TGTGCCAGCAGCCCATTTGGGCGGGACGAGCAGTACTTC. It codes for CASSPFGRDEQYF.

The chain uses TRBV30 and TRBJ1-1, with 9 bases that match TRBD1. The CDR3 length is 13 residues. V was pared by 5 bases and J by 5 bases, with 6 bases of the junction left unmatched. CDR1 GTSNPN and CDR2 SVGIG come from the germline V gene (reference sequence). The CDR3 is CAWEQGAGTEAFF. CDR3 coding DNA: TGTGCCTGGGAACAGGGGGCAGGGACTGAAGCTTTCTTT.

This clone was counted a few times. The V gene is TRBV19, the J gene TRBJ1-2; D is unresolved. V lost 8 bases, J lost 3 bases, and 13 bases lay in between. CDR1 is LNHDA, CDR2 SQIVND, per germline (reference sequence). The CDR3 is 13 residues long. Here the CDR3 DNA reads TGTGCCAGTCAACCTGCGGAGGACTATGGCTACACCTTC. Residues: CASQPAEDYGYTF. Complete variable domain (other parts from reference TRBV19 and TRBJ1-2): DGGITQSPKYLFRKEGQNVTLSCEQNLNHDAMYWYRQDPGQGLRLIYYSQIVNDFQKGDIAEGYSVSREKKESFPLTVTSAQKNPTAFYLCASQPAEDYGYTFGSGTRLTVV.

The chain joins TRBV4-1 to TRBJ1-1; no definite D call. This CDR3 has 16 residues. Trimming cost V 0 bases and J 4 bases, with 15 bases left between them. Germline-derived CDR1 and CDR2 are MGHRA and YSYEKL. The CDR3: CASSQEIVRLSTEAFF. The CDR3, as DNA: TGCGCCAGCAGCCAAGAAATAGTACGATTAAGCACTGAAGCTTTCTTT.

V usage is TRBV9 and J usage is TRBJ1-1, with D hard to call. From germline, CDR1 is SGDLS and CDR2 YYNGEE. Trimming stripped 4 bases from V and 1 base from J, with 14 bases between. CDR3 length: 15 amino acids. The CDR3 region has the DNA TGTGCCAGCAGCCACGAAGAACTTCCGAACACTGAAGCTTTCTTT. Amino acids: CASSHEELPNTEAFF.

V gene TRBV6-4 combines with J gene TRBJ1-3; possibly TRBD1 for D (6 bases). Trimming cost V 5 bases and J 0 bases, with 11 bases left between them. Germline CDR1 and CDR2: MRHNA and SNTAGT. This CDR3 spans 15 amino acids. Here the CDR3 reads CASSQGIGSGNTIYF. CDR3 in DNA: TGTGCCAGCAGTCAGGGGATCGGCTCTGGAAACACCATATATTTT.

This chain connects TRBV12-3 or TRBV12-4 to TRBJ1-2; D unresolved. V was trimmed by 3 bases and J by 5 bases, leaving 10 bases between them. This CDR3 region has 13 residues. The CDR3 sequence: CASSFIPSYGYTF. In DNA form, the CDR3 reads TGTGCCAGCAGTTTCATCCCCAGTTATGGCTACACCTTC.

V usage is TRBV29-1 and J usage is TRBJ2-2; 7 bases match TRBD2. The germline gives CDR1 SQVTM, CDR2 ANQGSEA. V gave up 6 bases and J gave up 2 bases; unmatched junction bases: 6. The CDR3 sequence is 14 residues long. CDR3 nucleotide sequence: TGCAGCGTGGTTGGGAGGGACAACACCGGGGAGCTGTTTTTT. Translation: CSVVGRDNTGELFF.

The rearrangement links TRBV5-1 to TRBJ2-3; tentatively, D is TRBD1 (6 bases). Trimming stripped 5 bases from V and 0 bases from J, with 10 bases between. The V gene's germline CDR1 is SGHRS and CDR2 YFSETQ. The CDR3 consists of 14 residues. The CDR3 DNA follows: TGCGCCAGCAGGACAGGACCTAGCACAGATACGCAGTATTTT. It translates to CASRTGPSTDTQYF.